A single T cell receptor beta chain is shown here with its context. Its specific antigen is unknown. The sample holds no much larger clone one base away, and base qualities are not on file. These data come from a study of T cell responses to AZD1222 COVID-19 vaccine (dated by TCRdb to the early 2020s). For the wider study: Because spike-specific TCR depth and breadth did not differ between the two schedules, AZD1222 recipients who got a second dose at roughly 4 weeks were pooled with those who got a second dose at roughly 12 weeks. TCR sequencing was performed for 233 trial participants, of whom some 200 were given two doses of AZD1222 and around 25 were given two doses of MenACWY control vaccine. Enrollment into the trials was organized by age into subgroups of 18-55, 56-69 and 70-plus years, and those subgroups contained approximately 160, 26 and 62 TCR-sequenced participants, respectively.

Trimming takes 5 bases from V and 6 bases from J, and the germline ends sit 11 bases apart. The CDR3 contains 12 residues, cysteine and phenylalanine counted. Solely the CDR3 DNA is kept, with 36 bases framed from the first base. The research as a whole found: Conclusions about previously exposed vaccinees were limited because only six AZD1222 recipients were SARS-CoV-2 seropositive at baseline. Reportedly, close to half of the unique spike-specific TCRs recognized epitopes lying outside the regions that are mutated in the B.1.351 and B.1.1.7 variants. CD4 TCRs associated with the vaccine covered the entire spike protein, and the dominant responses were in regions 160-218 and 743-854. After two AZD1222 doses, both the breadth and the depth of spike-specific TCRs were significantly higher than at day 0 and than in MenACWY recipients. The 56-69-year group was small, and its depth increase did not reach significance, likely because of low power. Most participants were white British and females outnumbered males, and the authors suggested that clonal diversity may have been underestimated. Because no day 14 peak-response samples were available, repertoires were characterized only after the peak T cell response.

The CDR3 regions of human TCRbeta chains were subjected to immunosequencing. The paper's data handling went like this. Repertoire TCRs were checked for matches against a reference library of SARS-CoV-2-specific TCRs that had been generated using the MIRA antigen-specificity platform. Breadth meant the fraction of unique TCRs that were SARS-CoV-2-associated, whereas depth meant the fraction of total T cells that were SARS-CoV-2-associated. Each spike-specific TCR was assigned to its reactive spike region and to a CD4 or CD8 class using the MIRA data. Log10-transformed breadth and depth values were compared by one-way ANOVA with Sidak's multiple comparisons tests. TCRdb obtained this table from immuneACCESS and retained in-frame rearrangements with V and J assigned. These tables miss some clones; where compared with another copy, unresolved V genes account for less than half of the shortfall, and the remainder is unexplained. That table furnishes V, J and clone size, whereas the DNA furnished D and trimming. The sample contains around 100,000 clones, 91% of them found a single time. The leading ten clones occupy roughly 42% of the sample.

The sample's time point, from its label and the paper: baseline before first vaccination. Vaccinee samples were obtained from the UK trials COV001 and COV002, which included a single-blind randomized controlled phase 2/3 trial of AZD1222 (ChAdOx1 nCoV-19) in healthy adults. For TCRbeta chain sequencing, PBMC samples from trial participants were taken at day 0 and at day 28 after the second dose. The sequence derives from an adult in good health. Here the sequenced sample was peripheral blood, taken on day 0 of AZD1222 vaccination. The chain couples TRBV12-3 or TRBV12-4 to TRBJ2-7, with TRBD2 as a weak D call on 6 bases. The nucleotides read TGTGCCAGCAGTCCCGGGACTCTCGAGCAGTACTTC. It is translated as CASSPGTLEQYF.